The text below deals with one T cell receptor beta chain. Libraries were prepared by immunoSEQ multiplex PCR; TCRdb keeps only in-frame clonotypes and omits some of them. There are around 38,000 clones in the sample; approximately 86% occur only once, and 20% to 25% lies in the top ten. This entry comes from a study of radiotherapy plus CTLA-4 blockade in lung cancer. Chemo-refractory metastatic non-small-cell lung cancer patients received focal radiation with ipilimumab CTLA-4 blockade. The sequence was collected from a human donor with non-small cell lung cancer whose response to radiotherapy plus ipilimumab could not be evaluated. The specimen comprised peripheral blood, sampled from a patient treated with radiotherapy plus ipilimumab.

CDR3 nucleotides: TGTGCCAGCAGCCCAGGGAGGAGCGGCAATCAGCCCCAGCATTTT. Translation gives CASSPGRSGNQPQHF. V gene TRBV14 combines with J gene TRBJ1-5, with D maybe TRBD1 (5 bases). The germline V and J ends were trimmed by 4 bases and 2 bases, with 12 bases remaining between them. The CDR3 loop spans 15 amino acids. Germline CDR1 reads SGHDN; CDR2 reads FVKESK.